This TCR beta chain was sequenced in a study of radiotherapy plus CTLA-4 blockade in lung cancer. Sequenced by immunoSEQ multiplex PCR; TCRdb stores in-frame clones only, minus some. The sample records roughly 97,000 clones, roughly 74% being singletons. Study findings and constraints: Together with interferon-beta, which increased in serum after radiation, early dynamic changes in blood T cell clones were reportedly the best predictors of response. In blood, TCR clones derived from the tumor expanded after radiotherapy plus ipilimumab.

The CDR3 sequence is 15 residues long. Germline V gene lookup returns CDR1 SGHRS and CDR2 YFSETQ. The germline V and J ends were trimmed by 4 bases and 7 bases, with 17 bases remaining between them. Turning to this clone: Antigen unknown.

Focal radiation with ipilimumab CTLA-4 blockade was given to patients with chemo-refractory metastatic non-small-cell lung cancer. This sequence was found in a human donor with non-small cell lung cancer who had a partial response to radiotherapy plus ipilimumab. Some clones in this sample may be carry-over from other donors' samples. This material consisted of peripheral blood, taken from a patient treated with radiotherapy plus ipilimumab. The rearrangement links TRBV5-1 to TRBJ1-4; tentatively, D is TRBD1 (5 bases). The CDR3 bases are TGCGCCAGCAGCCTGGGGGAGGGTCGATTTGAAAAACTGTTTTTT. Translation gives CASSLGEGRFEKLFF.